What follows describes a single T cell receptor beta chain. The antigen is unknown. Germline values: CDR1 SGHRS, CDR2 YFSETQ. CDR3 length: 15 residues. V was pared by 4 bases and J by 4 bases, with 9 bases of the junction left unmatched. PCR was performed using 60 Vbeta and 13 Jbeta primers. Only in-frame clones appear in the TCRdb table, and some are missing; sequencing was by immunoSEQ multiplex PCR. The sample gives 200,000 to 250,000 clones, around 75% of which show up once; 1.8% is in the top ten. The record originates from a study of cytomegalovirus exposure and HLA in healthy donors. Whole-study results and caveats: Data from an earlier analysis indicated that most TCR beta V segments were productive either about 87% or about 30% of the time.

Material for sequencing was PBMCs. V usage is TRBV5-1 and J usage is TRBJ1-1, with 8 bases matching TRBD1. This clonotype was sampled from a woman younger than 45 in good health and CMV-seronegative. In nucleotides, the CDR3 is TGCGCCAGCAGCGCGGACAGGGAAAGAGGCACTGAAGCTTTCTTT. As protein: CASSADRERGTEAFF.